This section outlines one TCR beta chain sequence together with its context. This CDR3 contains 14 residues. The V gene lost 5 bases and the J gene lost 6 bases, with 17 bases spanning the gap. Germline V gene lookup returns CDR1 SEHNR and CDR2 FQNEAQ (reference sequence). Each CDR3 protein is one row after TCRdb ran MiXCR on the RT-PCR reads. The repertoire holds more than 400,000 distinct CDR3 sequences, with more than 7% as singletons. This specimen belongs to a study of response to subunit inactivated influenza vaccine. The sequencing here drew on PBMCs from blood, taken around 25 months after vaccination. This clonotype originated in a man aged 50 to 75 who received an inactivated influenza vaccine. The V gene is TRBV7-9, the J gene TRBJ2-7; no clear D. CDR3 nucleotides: TGTGCCAGCAGCCTCCCGGCGAGGTCAGGCGAGCAGTACTTC. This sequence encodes CASSLPARSGEQYF.